One TCR beta chain is described in this entry. Its antigen remains unknown. This entry is derived from a study of cytomegalovirus exposure and HLA in healthy donors. The CDR3 covers 14 residues. V was clipped by 2 bases and J by 4 bases; unmatched bases: 2. The germline V gene has CDR1 MNHEY and CDR2 SVGAGI. Donors counted as nominally healthy when sampled, yet unrecorded immune exposures were likely. 60 Vbeta and 13 Jbeta primers were used in PCR. Method: immunoSEQ multiplex PCR; TCRdb's copy keeps in-frame clones and lacks some. The data contain tens of thousands of clones, around 80% of them seen just once; the ten biggest clones take up approximately 2.8%. Study-wide results and limits: Cytomegalovirus status was reportedly diagnosed by the classifier with high sensitivity and specificity. Rarity characterized most TCR sequences, yet some public TCRs appeared in many donors.

This TCR was sampled from a man younger than 40 in good health and CMV-seronegative. The material sequenced was PBMCs. V usage is TRBV6-5 and J usage is TRBJ1-5; TRBD1 aligns across 7 bases. CDR3 in DNA: TGTGCCAGCAGTTACGGGACAGCGAATCAGCCCCAGCATTTT. It is translated as CASSYGTANQPQHF.